These 26 T cell receptor beta chains originate from one sample sequenced in a study of blood T cell repertoires in COVID-19. Using immunoSEQ multiplex PCR, the repertoire was profiled, and TCRdb retains in-frame clones only, with some absent. In the table there are about 240,000 clones, 86% of which are singletons. Specimen: peripheral blood. The receptors derive from a man of 80 years or more with acute or convalescent COVID-19.

The chain has TRBV5-1 and TRBJ2-1; weak D call: TRBD1 (5 bases). V dropped 3 bases and J dropped 5 bases, with 12 bases sitting between them. This CDR3 is 14 amino acids long. The V gene's germline CDR1 is SGHRS and CDR2 YFSETQ. CDR3 loop: CASSSQGSNNEQFF. CDR3 DNA sequence: TGCGCCAGCAGCTCGCAGGGTAGCAACAATGAGCAGTTCTTC.

This sequence joins TRBV13 and TRBJ1-2; 7 nucleotides align to TRBD1. This CDR3 is built from 16 residues. V was clipped by 5 bases and J by 3 bases; unmatched bases: 12. Germline V gives CDR1 PRHDT, CDR2 FYEKMQ (reference sequence). The CDR3 region is CASSVGSQDRYYGYTF. The CDR3, as DNA: TGTGCCAGCAGCGTCGGATCCCAGGACAGGTACTATGGCTACACCTTC.

On this clone itself: This same CDR3 is encoded by further DNA sequences in the sample. This sequence joins TRBV18 and TRBJ2-2, with D tentatively TRBD2 (5 bases). Trimming left V 0 bases short and J 8 bases short, with 7 bases between. Germline CDR1 is KGHSH and CDR2 is LQKENI. The CDR3 spans 13 residues. CDR3 sequence reads: CASSPPRAGELFF. The DNA for the CDR3 is TGTGCCAGCTCACCACCGAGGGCGGGGGAGCTGTTTTTT.

In DNA, the CDR3 is TGTGCCAGTAGTATAATGGCTAGCGGGAACAATGAGCAGTTCTTC. It encodes CASSIMASGNNEQFF. V usage is TRBV19 and J usage is TRBJ2-1; TRBD2 matches 9 bases. CDR3 length: 15 amino acids. V was pared by 2 bases and J by 5 bases, with 4 bases of the junction left unmatched. The germline gives CDR1 LNHDA, CDR2 SQIVND (reference sequence). Supplemented by reference TRBV19 and TRBJ2-1, the full variable domain reads DGGITQSPKYLFRKEGQNVTLSCEQNLNHDAMYWYRQDPGQGLRLIYYSQIVNDFQKGDIAEGYSVSREKKESFPLTVTSAQKNPTAFYLCASSIMASGNNEQFFGPGTRLTVL.

This clone was seen a handful of times. This chain uses TRBV6-6 with TRBJ2-7, with D unresolved. CDR3 length: 14 residues. V shed 0 bases and J shed 5 bases, with 11 bases lying between them. Per the germline V gene, CDR1 is MNHNY and CDR2 is SVGAGI (reference sequence). Written as DNA, the CDR3 is TGTGCCAGCAGTTACTCGTCCGACACACACGAGCAGTACTTC. Its translation: CASSYSSDTHEQYF.

The genes are TRBV6-6 and TRBJ1-5; 7 bases align to TRBD1. V gave up 6 bases and J gave up 1 base; unmatched junction bases: 0. CDR1 is MNHNY and CDR2 is SVGAGI in the germline V gene (reference sequence). This CDR3 has 13 amino acids. In DNA, the CDR3 is TGTGCCAGCAGGGGACAGAGCAATCAGCCCCAGCATTTT. Amino acids: CASRGQSNQPQHF.

Details on this clone: This same CDR3 is encoded by further DNA sequences in the sample. The rearrangement uses TRBV5-1 and TRBJ2-5, with a possible D match to TRBD2 (5 bases). The CDR3 runs to 13 residues. The germline gives CDR1 SGHRS, CDR2 YFSETQ. V was cut by 2 bases and J by 5 bases, with 10 bases left in between. This CDR3 reads CASSLTGGETQYF. The CDR3, as DNA: TGCGCCAGCAGCTTAACGGGCGGGGAGACCCAGTACTTC.

V and J are TRBV6-2 or TRBV6-3 and TRBJ2-7, with 8 bases aligning to TRBD1. J was trimmed by 1 base and V by 6 bases; bases with no gene match: 8. This CDR3 has 15 residues. The germline CDR1 and CDR2 sequences are MNHEY and SVGEGT. The DNA of the CDR3 is TGTGCCAGCAGCAAGGGACAGGAAGGGTCCTACGAGCAGTACTTC. Translated: CASSKGQEGSYEQYF.

CDR3 coding DNA: TGTGCCAGTAGTATAGATTTCAGGGGGCGTGGCACTGAAGCTTTCTTT. Residues: CASSIDFRGRGTEAFF. The chain links TRBV19 to TRBJ1-1; TRBD1 aligns across 8 bases. The CDR3 covers 16 residues. J was trimmed by 4 bases and V by 0 bases; bases with no gene match: 7. The germline gives CDR1 LNHDA, CDR2 SQIVND (reference sequence).

This chain connects TRBV5-1 to TRBJ2-2; the match to TRBD2 covers 7 bases. Germline-derived CDR1 and CDR2 are SGHRS and YFSETQ. V gave up 7 bases and J gave up 0 bases; unmatched junction bases: 6. This CDR3 spans 15 amino acids. The CDR3 spells CASSAGGTNTGELFF. DNA for the CDR3: TGCGCCAGCTCAGCCGGGGGGACGAACACCGGGGAGCTGTTTTTT.

This chain uses TRBV7-8 with TRBJ2-7, with D possibly being TRBD2 (6 bases). Germline V CDR1 and CDR2: SGHVS, FQNEAQ. The CDR3 runs 15 residues. V was trimmed by 7 bases and J by 2 bases, leaving 18 bases between them. This chain's CDR3 is CASKDDRGIAYEQYF. The CDR3 region has the DNA TGTGCCAGCAAGGACGACCGGGGGATCGCCTACGAGCAGTACTTC.

The V and J genes are TRBV2 and TRBJ2-7, with D perhaps matching TRBD1 (5 bases). Per germline, CDR1 SNHLY and CDR2 FYNNEI. V gave up 10 bases and J gave up 7 bases, with 14 bases separating them. This CDR3 comprises 11 residues. Here the CDR3 DNA reads TGTGCCACCACTCTGGGGCGGGAGCAGTACTTC. Its translation: CATTLGREQYF.

V is TRBV5-1 and J is TRBJ1-2, with a tentative D call TRBD1 (5 bases). Trimming cost V 1 base and J 2 bases, with 6 bases left between them. Looked up from germline, CDR1 is SGHRS and CDR2 is YFSETQ. The CDR3 runs 13 residues. This chain's CDR3 is CASSLRQNYGYTF. In nucleotides, the CDR3 is TGCGCCAGCAGCTTGAGACAGAACTATGGCTACACCTTC.

This clone has a handful of counts. The V and J genes are TRBV5-1 and TRBJ1-1; no firm D call. V lost 4 bases and J lost 0, with 7 bases in between. The CDR3 sequence is 13 residues long. Per germline, CDR1 SGHRS and CDR2 YFSETQ. CDR3 sequence (DNA): TGCGCCAGCAGCCACACAGTGAACACTGAAGCTTTCTTT. Protein: CASSHTVNTEAFF. Filled out from reference TRBV5-1 and TRBJ1-1, the complete variable domain reads KAGVTQTPRYLIKTRGQQVTLSCSPISGHRSVSWYQQTPGQGLQFLFEYFSETQRNKGNFPGRFSGRQFSNSRSEMNVSTLELGDSALYLCASSHTVNTEAFFGQGTRLTVV.

This clone has only one observation. This chain connects TRBV4-3 to TRBJ1-3, with 10 bases that match TRBD1. Looked up from germline, CDR1 is LGHNA and CDR2 is YSLEER. J gave up 2 bases and V 1 base, and 2 bases lay outside the gene matches. This CDR3 region has 16 residues. CDR3 region: CASSQGQGAAGNTIYF. CDR3 sequence (DNA): TGCGCCAGCAGCCAAGGACAGGGGGCGGCTGGAAACACCATATATTTT.

V and J are TRBV27 and TRBJ1-1; 12 positions match TRBD1. The trim removed 5 bases at V and 7 bases at J, leaving 8 bases unmatched. Per germline, CDR1 MNHEY and CDR2 SMNVEV (reference sequence). This CDR3 has 15 residues. Here the CDR3 DNA reads TGTGCCAGCAGTCTTATGGGGACAGGGGGCGGTGAAGCTTTCTTT. This gives the protein CASSLMGTGGGEAFF.

The chain links TRBV10-3 to TRBJ2-7; 9 nucleotides align to TRBD1. J gave up 5 bases and V 10 bases, and 12 bases lay outside the gene matches. Germline lookup yields CDR1 ENHRY and CDR2 SYGVKD. The CDR3 is 14 amino acids. CDR3 residues: CATRTGGGSDEQYF. The CDR3 DNA sequence: TGTGCCACCAGAACAGGGGGCGGTTCGGACGAGCAGTACTTC.

The V and J genes are TRBV10-2 and TRBJ1-6; 7 nucleotides line up with TRBD1. Germline trimming cut 0 bases from V and 0 bases from J; bases unmatched to any gene: 8. Germline V gives CDR1 WSHSY, CDR2 SAAADI. CDR3 length: 19 amino acids. The CDR3 DNA reads as TGCGCCAGCAGTGAGTCAGGACAGGCGCCGGGCTCCTATAATTCACCCCTCCACTTT. Translation gives CASSESGQAPGSYNSPLHF.

The V and J genes are TRBV5-6 and TRBJ2-6, with D possibly matching TRBD2 (6 bases). The V end was cut by 4 bases, the J end by 3 bases, with 14 bases between. The CDR3 totals 16 residues. The germline V gene encodes CDR1 SGHDT and CDR2 YYEEEE. The CDR3 region is CASSPGAFGGANVLTF. For the CDR3, the DNA is TGTGCCAGCAGCCCGGGAGCTTTTGGTGGGGCCAACGTCCTGACTTTC.

This clone appeared once. This rearrangement joins TRBV19 to TRBJ2-7; D not resolved. The germline CDR1 and CDR2 sequences are LNHDA and SQIVND (reference sequence). V was clipped by 3 bases and J by 2 bases, with 14 bases between them. The CDR3 is made up of 15 amino acids. The CDR3 region is CASSMLGTPTYEQYF. The CDR3 bases are TGTGCCAGTAGTATGTTGGGCACACCAACCTACGAGCAGTACTTC.

This chain joins TRBV28 and TRBJ2-5; tentative D call: TRBD2 (7 bases). CDR3 length equals 13 residues. Germline V lookup: CDR1 MDHEN, CDR2 SYDVKM. Trimming cost V 5 bases and J 1 base, with 8 bases left between them. DNA for the CDR3: TGTGCCAGCAGTAGGGGGGGCCAAGAGACCCAGTACTTC. Translated, it gives CASSRGGQETQYF.

This chain uses TRBV3-1 (or the pseudogene TRBV3-2) with TRBJ1-2, with D perhaps matching TRBD1 (6 bases). CDR3 length: 12 residues. V lost 7 bases and J 8 bases, leaving 14 bases between the germline ends. CDR1 LGHDT and CDR2 YNNKEL come from the germline V gene (reference sequence). CDR3 amino acids: CASISRGGGYTF. The CDR3 region has the DNA TGTGCCAGCATTTCTAGGGGGGGAGGCTACACCTTC.

This clone showed up just once. The genes are TRBV18 and TRBJ1-6; 11 bases fit TRBD1. Germline values: CDR1 KGHSH, CDR2 LQKENI. V shed 2 bases, J shed 10 bases, and the junction held 7 bases outside the gene matches. The CDR3 is made up of 16 amino acids. This chain's CDR3 is CASSPISGQGVSPLHF. In nucleotides, the CDR3 is TGTGCCAGCTCACCAATTTCGGGACAGGGGGTATCACCCCTCCACTTT.

In the case of this clone: The same CDR3 also results from other DNA sequences found in this sample. V usage is TRBV3-1 (or the pseudogene TRBV3-2) and J usage is TRBJ1-2; D uncertain. The CDR3 loop spans 15 amino acids. Germline CDR1 LGHDT, CDR2 YNNKEL (reference sequence). V was cut by 0 bases and J by 0 bases, with 8 bases left in between. CDR3 loop: CASSQDGTANYGYTF. As DNA, the CDR3 is TGTGCCAGCAGCCAAGACGGTACTGCTAACTATGGCTACACCTTC.

The chain links TRBV2 to TRBJ2-5; D may be TRBD2 (6 bases). Germline CDR1 is SNHLY and CDR2 is FYNNEI. CDR3 length: 15 residues. Between the trimmed V and J ends, which lost 1 base and 10 bases, there was a span of 19 bases. CDR3 protein: CASSEGPLAAQIQYF. The DNA for the CDR3 is TGTGCCAGCAGTGAAGGTCCACTAGCCGCACAGATCCAGTACTTC.

J is TRBJ1-1 and V is TRBV7-3; unclear D gene. The V gene lost 6 bases and the J gene lost 1 base, with 12 bases spanning the gap. The CDR3 length is 14 residues. Germline CDR1 is SGHTA and CDR2 is FQGTGA. The CDR3 reads CASRLGWRNTEAFF. CDR3 in DNA: TGTGCCAGCAGGTTAGGGTGGAGGAACACTGAAGCTTTCTTT. Full variable domain (remainder filled in from reference TRBV7-3 and TRBJ1-1): GAGVSQTPSNKVTEKGKYVELRCDPISGHTALYWYRQSLGQGPEFLIYFQGTGAADDSGLPNDRFFAVRPEGSVSTLKIQRTERGDSAVYLCASRLGWRNTEAFFGQGTRLTVV.